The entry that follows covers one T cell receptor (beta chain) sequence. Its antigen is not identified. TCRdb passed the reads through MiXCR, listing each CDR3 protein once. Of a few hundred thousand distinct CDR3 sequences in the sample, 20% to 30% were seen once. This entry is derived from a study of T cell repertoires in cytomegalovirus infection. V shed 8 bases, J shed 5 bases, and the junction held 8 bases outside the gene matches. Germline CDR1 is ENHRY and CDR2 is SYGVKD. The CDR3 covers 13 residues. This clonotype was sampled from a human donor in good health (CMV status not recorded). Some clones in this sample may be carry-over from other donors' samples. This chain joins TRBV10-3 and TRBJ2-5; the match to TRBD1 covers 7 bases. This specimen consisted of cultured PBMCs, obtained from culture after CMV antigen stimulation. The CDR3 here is CAISSQGEETQYF. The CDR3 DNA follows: TGTGCCATCTCTTCTCAGGGGGAGGAGACCCAGTACTTC.